Given below is one T cell receptor (beta chain) in context. Its target is not known. The PCR ran on 60 Vbeta and 13 Jbeta primers. Using immunoSEQ multiplex PCR, the repertoire was profiled, and TCRdb retains in-frame clones only, with some absent. The table lists some 110,000 clones, 75% to 80% of them singletons. The data stem from a study of cytomegalovirus exposure and HLA in healthy donors. In nominal health when sampled, donors likely had unrecorded immune exposures nonetheless. Regarding the study as a whole: It was in a later analysis that TCR association rates were seen to vary by HLA locus, highest for DRB1 and lowest for HLA-C.

The CDR3 runs to 15 residues. V lost 6 bases to trimming and J lost 8 bases; unmatched junction nucleotides: 13. Germline CDR1 is KGHSH and CDR2 is LQKENI. The receptor was isolated from a man aged 55 to 69 in good health and CMV-seropositive. The chain carries TRBV18 and TRBJ1-2; 9 nucleotides agree with TRBD1. Sequencing used PBMCs. This chain's CDR3 is CASSQEGRDRAGYTF. CDR3 nucleotide sequence: TGTGCCAGCTCCCAAGAGGGCAGGGACAGGGCCGGCTACACCTTC.